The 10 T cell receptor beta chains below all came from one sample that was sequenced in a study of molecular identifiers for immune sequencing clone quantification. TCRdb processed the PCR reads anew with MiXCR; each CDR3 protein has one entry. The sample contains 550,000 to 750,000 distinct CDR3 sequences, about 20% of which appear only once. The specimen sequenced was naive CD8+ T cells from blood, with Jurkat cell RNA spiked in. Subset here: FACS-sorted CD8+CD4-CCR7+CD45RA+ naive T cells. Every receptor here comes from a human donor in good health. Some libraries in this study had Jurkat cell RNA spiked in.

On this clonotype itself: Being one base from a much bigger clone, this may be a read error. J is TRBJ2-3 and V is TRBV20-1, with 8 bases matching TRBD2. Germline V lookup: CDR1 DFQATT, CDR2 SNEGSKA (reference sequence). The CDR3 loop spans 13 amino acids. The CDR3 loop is CSATSGVPDTLYF. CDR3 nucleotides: TGCAGTGCAACTAGCGGCGTCCCCGATACGCTGTATTTT.

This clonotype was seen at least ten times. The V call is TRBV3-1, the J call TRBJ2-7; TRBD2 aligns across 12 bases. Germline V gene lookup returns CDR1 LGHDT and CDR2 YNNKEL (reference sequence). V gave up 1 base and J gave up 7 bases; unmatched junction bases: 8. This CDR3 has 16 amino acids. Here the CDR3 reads CASSQGLAGGPGEQYF. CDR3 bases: TGTGCCAGCAGCCAAGGTCTAGCGGGAGGGCCGGGTGAGCAGTACTTC.

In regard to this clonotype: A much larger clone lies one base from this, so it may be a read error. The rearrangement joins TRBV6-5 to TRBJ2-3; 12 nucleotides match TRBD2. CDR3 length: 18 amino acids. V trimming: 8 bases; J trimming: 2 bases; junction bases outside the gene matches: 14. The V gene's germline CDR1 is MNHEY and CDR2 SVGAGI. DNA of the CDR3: TGTGCCAGCGGTTTTGCCTCAACTAGCGGGGGGTCCACAGATACGCAGTATTTT. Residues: CASGFASTSGGSTDTQYF.

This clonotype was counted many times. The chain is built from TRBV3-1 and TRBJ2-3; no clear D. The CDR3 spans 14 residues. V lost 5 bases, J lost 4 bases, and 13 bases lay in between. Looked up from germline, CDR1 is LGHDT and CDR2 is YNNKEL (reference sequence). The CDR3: CASSVRPEPDTQYF. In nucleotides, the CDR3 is TGTGCCAGCAGCGTAAGACCCGAACCAGATACGCAGTATTTT.

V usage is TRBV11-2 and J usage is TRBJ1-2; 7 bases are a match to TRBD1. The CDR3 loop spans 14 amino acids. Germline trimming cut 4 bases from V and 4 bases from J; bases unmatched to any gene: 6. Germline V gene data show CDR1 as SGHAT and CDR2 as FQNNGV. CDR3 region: CASSSRQGAYGYTF. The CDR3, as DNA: TGTGCCAGCAGCTCGAGACAGGGAGCCTATGGCTACACCTTC.

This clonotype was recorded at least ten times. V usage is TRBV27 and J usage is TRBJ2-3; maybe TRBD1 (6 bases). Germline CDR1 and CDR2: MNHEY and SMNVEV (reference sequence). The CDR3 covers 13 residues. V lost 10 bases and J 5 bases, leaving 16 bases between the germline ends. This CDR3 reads CATKTGRLDTQYF. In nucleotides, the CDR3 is TGTGCCACCAAAACAGGGCGTTTAGATACGCAGTATTTT.

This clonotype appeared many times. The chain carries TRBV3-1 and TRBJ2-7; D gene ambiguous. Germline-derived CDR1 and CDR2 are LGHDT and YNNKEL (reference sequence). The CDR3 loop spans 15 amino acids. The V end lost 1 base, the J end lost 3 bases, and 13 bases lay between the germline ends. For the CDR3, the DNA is TGTGCCAGCAGCCAAGGAGAAAACAGCCTCTACGAGCAGTACTTC. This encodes CASSQGENSLYEQYF.

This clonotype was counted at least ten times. The CDR3 region is CASSLTEYSNQPQHF. Here the CDR3 DNA reads TGTGCCAGTAGTTTGACAGAGTATAGCAATCAGCCCCAGCATTTT. The gene calls are TRBV19 and TRBJ1-5, with D possibly matching TRBD1 (5 bases). V lost 5 bases, J lost 0 bases, and 11 bases lay in between. This CDR3 is built from 15 residues. The germline V gene encodes CDR1 LNHDA and CDR2 SQIVND (reference sequence).

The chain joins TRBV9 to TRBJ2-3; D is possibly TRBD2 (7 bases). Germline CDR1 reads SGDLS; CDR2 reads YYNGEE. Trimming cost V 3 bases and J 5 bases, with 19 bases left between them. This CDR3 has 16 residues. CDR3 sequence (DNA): TGTGCCAGCAGCGCCCCAAACGGGGGGCTGGAAGATACGCAGTATTTT. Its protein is CASSAPNGGLEDTQYF.

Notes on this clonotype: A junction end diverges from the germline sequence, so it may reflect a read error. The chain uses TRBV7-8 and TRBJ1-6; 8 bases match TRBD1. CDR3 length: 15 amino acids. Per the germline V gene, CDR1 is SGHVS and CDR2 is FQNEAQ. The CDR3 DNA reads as TGTGCCGGCAGCGACGGACAGGGAAATAATTCACCCCTCCACTTT. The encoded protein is CAGSDGQGNNSPLHF.